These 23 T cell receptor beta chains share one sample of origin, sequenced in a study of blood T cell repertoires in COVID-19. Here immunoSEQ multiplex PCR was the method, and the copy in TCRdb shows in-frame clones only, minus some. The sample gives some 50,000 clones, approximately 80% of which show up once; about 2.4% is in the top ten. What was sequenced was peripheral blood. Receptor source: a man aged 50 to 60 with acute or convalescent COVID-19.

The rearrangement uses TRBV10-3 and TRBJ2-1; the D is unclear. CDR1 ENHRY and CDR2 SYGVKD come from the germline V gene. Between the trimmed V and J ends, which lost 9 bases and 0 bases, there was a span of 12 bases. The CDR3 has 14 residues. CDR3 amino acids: CAIEASRSYNEQFF. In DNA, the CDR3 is TGTGCCATTGAGGCTTCCCGCTCCTACAATGAGCAGTTCTTC.

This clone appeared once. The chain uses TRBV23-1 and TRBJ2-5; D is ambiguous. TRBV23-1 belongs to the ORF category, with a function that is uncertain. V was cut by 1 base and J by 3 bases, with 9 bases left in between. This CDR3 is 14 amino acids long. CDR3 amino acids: CASSQLGQKETQYF. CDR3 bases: TGCGCCAGCAGTCAATTGGGCCAAAAAGAGACCCAGTACTTC.

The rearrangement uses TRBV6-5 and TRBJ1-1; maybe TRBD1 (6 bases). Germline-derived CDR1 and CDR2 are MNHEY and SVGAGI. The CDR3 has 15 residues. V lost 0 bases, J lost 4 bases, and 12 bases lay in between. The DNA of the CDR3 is TGTGCCAGCAGTTACTCGAACAGGGTGGGCACTGAAGCTTTCTTT. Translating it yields CASSYSNRVGTEAFF.

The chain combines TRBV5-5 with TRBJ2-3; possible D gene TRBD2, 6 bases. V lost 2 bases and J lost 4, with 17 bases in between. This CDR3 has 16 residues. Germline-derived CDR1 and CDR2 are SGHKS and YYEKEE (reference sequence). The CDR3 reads CASSLRSGREADTQYF. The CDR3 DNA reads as TGTGCCAGCAGCTTAAGGTCGGGCAGGGAGGCAGATACGCAGTATTTT.

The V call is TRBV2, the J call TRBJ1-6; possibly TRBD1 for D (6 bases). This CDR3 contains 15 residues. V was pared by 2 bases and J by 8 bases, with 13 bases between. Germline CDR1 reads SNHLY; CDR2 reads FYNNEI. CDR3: CASSEIDRKYSPLHF. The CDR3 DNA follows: TGTGCCAGCAGTGAAATTGACAGGAAGTATTCACCCCTCCACTTT. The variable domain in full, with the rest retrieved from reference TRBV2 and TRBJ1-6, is EPEVTQTPSHQVTQMGQEVILRCVPISNHLYFYWYRQILGQKVEFLVSFYNNEISEKSEIFDDQFSVERPDGSNFTLKIRSTKLEDSAMYFCASSEIDRKYSPLHFGNGTRLTVT.

CDR3 DNA sequence: TGTGCCAGCAGCCAACACGACAGGGGGCTCTACGAGCAGTACTTC. Protein: CASSQHDRGLYEQYF. This rearrangement joins TRBV6-5 to TRBJ2-7; 10 bases match TRBD1. With V trimmed by 6 bases and J by 3 bases, 8 bases remained unmatched. CDR1 and CDR2 from the germline V gene are MNHEY and SVGAGI. This CDR3 region has 15 residues.

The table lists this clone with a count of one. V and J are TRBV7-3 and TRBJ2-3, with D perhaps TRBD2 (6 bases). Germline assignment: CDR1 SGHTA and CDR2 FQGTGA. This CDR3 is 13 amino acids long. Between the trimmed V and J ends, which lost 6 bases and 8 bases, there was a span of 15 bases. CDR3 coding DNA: TGTGCCAGCAGTTGGGACTTCAAGGGTACGCAGTATTTT. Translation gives CASSWDFKGTQYF.

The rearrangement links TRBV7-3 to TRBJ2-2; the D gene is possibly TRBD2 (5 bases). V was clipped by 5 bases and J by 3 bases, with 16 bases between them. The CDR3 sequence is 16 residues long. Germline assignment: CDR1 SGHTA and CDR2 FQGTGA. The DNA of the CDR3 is TGTGCCAGCAGCCCCCTCGGGAACTCAGACACCGGGGAGCTGTTTTTT. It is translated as CASSPLGNSDTGELFF.

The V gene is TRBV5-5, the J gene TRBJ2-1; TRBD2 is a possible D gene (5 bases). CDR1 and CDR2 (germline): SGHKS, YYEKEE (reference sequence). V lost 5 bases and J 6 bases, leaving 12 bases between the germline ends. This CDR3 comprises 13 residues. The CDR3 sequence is CASRPTGSNEQFF. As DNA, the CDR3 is TGTGCCAGCAGACCGACGGGGAGCAATGAGCAGTTCTTC.

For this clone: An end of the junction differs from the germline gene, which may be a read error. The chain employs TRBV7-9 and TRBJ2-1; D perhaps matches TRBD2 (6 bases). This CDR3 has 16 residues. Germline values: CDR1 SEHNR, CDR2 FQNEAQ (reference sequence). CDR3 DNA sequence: TGTGCCAGCAGCCTAGCGCTAGGGGCTCCGGTCAATGAGCAGTTCTTC. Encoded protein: CASSLALGAPVNEQFF. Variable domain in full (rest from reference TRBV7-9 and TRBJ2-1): DTGVSQNPRHKITKRGQNVTFRCDPISEHNRLYWYRQTLGQGPEFLTYFQNEAQLEKSRLLSDRFSAERPKGSFSTLEIQRTEQGDSAMYLCASSLALGAPVNEQFFGPGTRLTVL.

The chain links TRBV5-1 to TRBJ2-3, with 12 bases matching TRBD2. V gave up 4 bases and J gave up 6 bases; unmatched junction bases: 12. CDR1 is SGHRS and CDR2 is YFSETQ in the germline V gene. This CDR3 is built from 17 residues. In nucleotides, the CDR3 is TGCGCCAGCAGCCCCCGGGTCACTAGCGGGGGGAGGGATACGCAGTATTTT. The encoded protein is CASSPRVTSGGRDTQYF.

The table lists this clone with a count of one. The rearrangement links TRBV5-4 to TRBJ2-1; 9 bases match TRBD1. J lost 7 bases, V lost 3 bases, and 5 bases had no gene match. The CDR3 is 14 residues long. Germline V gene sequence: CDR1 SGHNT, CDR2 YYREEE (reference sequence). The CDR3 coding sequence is TGTGCCAGCAGCTGGGACAGGGAAACGAATGAGCAGTTCTTC. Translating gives CASSWDRETNEQFF.

The CDR3 sequence: CASSVAGGGYEQYF. The CDR3 DNA follows: TGTGCCAGCAGCGTAGCTGGGGGGGGCTACGAGCAGTACTTC. The J gene is TRBJ2-7, the V gene TRBV9, with TRBD2 identical over 7 bases. Germline V lookup: CDR1 SGDLS, CDR2 YYNGEE. The V gene end was trimmed by 0 bases and the J gene end by 3 bases; junction bases not matched to a gene: 3. CDR3 length equals 14 residues.

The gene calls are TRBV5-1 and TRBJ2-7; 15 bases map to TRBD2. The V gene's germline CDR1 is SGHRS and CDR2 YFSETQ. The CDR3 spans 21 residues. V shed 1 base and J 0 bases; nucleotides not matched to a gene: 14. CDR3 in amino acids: CASSLKGLSGLAGGSSYEQYF. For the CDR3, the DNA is TGCGCCAGCAGCTTGAAGGGACTCTCGGGACTAGCGGGAGGTTCCTCCTACGAGCAGTACTTC.

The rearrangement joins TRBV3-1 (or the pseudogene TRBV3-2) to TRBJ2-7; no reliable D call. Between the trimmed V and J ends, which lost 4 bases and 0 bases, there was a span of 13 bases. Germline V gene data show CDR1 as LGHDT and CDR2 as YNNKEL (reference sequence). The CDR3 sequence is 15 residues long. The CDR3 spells CASSRTTVPSYEQYF. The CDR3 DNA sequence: TGTGCCAGCAGCCGCACCACAGTTCCCTCCTACGAGCAGTACTTC.

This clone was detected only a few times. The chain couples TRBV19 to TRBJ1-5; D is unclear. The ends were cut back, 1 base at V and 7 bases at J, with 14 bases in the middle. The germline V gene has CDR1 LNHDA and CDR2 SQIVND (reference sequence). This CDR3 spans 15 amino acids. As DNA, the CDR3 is TGTGCCAGTAGTATAGTCCCGAGAGGAGGGCAGCCCCAGCATTTT. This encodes CASSIVPRGGQPQHF.

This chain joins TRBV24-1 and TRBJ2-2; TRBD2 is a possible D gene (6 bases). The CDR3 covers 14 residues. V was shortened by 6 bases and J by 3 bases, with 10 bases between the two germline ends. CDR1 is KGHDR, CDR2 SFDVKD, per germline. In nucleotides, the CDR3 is TGTGCCACCAGTCGGGCTAGCGACACCGGGGAGCTGTTTTTT. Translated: CATSRASDTGELFF.

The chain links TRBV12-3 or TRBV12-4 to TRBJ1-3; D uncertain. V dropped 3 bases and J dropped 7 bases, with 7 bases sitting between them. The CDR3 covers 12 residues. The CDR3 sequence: CASSFDSNTIYF. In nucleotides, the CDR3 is TGTGCCAGCAGTTTTGACTCCAACACCATATATTTT.

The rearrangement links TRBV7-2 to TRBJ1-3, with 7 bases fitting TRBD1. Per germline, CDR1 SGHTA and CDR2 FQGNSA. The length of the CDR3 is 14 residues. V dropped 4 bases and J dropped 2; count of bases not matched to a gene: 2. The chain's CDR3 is CASSSGQAGNTIYF. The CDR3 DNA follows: TGTGCCAGCAGCTCAGGACAGGCTGGAAACACCATATATTTT.

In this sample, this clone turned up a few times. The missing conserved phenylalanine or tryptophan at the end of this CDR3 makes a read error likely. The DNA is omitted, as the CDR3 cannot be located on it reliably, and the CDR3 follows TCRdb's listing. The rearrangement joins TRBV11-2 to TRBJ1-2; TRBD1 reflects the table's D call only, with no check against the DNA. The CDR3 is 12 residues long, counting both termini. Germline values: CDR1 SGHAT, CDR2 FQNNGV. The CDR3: CASSLEGQLHRI.

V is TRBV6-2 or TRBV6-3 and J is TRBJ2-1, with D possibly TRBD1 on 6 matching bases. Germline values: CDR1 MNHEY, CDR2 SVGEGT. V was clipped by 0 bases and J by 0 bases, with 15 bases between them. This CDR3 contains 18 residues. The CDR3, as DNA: TGTGCCAGCAGTTACTCGTTGGGTACAGGGAGCTCCTACAATGAGCAGTTCTTC. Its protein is CASSYSLGTGSSYNEQFF.

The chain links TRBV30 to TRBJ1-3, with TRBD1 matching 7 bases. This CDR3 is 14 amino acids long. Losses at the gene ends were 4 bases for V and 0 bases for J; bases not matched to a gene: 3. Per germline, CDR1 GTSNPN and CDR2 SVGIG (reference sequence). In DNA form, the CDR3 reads TGTGCCTGGACCGGGACAGTCTCTGGAAACACCATATATTTT. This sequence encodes CAWTGTVSGNTIYF.

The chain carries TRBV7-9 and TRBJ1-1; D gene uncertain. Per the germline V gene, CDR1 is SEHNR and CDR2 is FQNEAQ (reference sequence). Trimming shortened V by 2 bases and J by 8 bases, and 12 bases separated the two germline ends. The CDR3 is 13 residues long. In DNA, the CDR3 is TGTGCCAGCAGCTTAACTTTTTCAGGAGAAGCTTTCTTT. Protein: CASSLTFSGEAFF.